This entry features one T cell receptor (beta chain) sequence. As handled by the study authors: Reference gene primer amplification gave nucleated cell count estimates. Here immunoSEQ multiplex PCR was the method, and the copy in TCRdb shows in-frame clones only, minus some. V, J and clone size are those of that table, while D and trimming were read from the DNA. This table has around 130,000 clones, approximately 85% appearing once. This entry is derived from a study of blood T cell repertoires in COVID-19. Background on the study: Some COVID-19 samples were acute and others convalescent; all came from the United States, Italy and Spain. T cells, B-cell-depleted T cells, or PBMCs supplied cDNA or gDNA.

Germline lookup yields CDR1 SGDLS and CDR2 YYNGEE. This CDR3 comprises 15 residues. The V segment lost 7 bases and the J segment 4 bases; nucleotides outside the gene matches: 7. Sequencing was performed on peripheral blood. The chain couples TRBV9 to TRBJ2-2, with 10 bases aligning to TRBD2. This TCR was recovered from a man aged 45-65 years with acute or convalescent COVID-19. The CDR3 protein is CASQRAGGTTGELFF. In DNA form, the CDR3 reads TGTGCCAGCCAGAGAGCGGGGGGGACCACCGGGGAGCTGTTTTTT. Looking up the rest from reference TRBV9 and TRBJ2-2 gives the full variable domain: DSGVTQTPKHLITATGQRVTLRCSPRSGDLSVYWYQQSLDQGLQFLIQYYNGEERAKGNILERFSAQQFPDLHSELNLSSLELGDSALYFCASQRAGGTTGELFFGEGSRLTVL.